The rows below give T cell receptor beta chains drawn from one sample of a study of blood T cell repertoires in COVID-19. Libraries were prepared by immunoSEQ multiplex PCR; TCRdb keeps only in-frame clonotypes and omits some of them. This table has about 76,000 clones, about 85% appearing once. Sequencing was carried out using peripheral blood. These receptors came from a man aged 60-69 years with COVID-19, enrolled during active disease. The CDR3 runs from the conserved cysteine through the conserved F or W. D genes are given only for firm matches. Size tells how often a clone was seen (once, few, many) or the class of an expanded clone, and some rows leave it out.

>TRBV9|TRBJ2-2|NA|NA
TGTGCCAGCAGCGTAGAGCACTTGAACACCGGGGAGCTGTTTTTT
CASSVEHLNTGELFF
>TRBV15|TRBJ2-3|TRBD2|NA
TGTGCCACCAGCAGAGATCCACTAGCGGGAGTTTCAGATACGCAGTATTTT
CATSRDPLAGVSDTQYF
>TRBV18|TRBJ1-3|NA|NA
TGTGCCAGCTCACAACAGGGCGGTAAATTCGGAAACACCATATATTTT
CASSQQGGKFGNTIYF
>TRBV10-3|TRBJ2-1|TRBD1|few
TGTGCCATCAGTGCGGCCGGGACAGGGACCACGGGCTCCTACAATGAGCAGTTCTTC
CAISAAGTGTTGSYNEQFF
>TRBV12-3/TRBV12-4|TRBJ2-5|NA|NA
TGTGCCAGCAGTACCCCGGGAGAGACCCAGTACTTC
CASSTPGETQYF
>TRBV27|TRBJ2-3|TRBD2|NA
TGTGCCAGCAGTGTTACATGGACTAGCGGGGGGACAGATACGCAGTATTTT
CASSVTWTSGGTDTQYF
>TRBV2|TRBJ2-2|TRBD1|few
TGTGCCAGCAGTGAATTGGGACAGGGTAACACCGGGGAGCTGTTTTTT
CASSELGQGNTGELFF
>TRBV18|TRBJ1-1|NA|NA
TGTGCCAGCTCACCACCGAAAGGAGACACTGAAGCTTTCTTT
CASSPPKGDTEAFF
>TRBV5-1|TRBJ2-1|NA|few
TGCGCCAGCAGCTTGGGGTACAGCAGCGGAGCGAGCTACAATGAGCAGTTCTTC
CASSLGYSSGASYNEQFF
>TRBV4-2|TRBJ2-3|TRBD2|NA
TGTGCCAGCAGCCAAGTAGCAGGGCTAGCGGGGACTAGCACAGATACGCAGTATTTT
CASSQVAGLAGTSTDTQYF
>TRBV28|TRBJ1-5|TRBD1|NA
TGTGCCAGCGAGACAGGGGCCCCCCATCAGCCCCAGCATTTT
CASETGAPHQPQHF
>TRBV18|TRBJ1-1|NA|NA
TGTGCCAGCTCCCGGGCGGGGAACACTGAAGCTTTCTTT
CASSRAGNTEAFF
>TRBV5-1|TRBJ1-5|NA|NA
TGCGCCAGCAGCCCCATCGGGGGGAATCAGCCCCAGCATTTT
CASSPIGGNQPQHF
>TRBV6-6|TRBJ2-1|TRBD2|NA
TGTGCCAGCAGTCGAATTTTACTAGCGGGAGCAGGTGAGCAGTTCTTC
CASSRILLAGAGEQFF
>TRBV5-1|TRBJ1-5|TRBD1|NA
TGCGCCAGCAGCTTGGGCGACAGGGGGCAGGAGCCCCAGCATTTT
CASSLGDRGQEPQHF
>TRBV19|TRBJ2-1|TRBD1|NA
TGTGCCAGTAGTATAAAGTTAAGGGGGCGAGGAAATGAGCAGTTCTTC
CASSIKLRGRGNEQFF
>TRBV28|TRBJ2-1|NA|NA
TGTGCCAGCAGTTCCATGGAGGTCTCCTACAATGAGCAGTTCTTC
CASSSMEVSYNEQFF
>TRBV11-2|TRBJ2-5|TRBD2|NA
TGTGCCAGCAGCTTAGGGACTAGCAGGGAGACCCAGTACTTC
CASSLGTSRETQYF
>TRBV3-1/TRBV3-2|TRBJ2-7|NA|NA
TGTGCCAGCAGCCGCGCTATTGGACTCACTTACGAGCAGTACTTC
CASSRAIGLTYEQYF
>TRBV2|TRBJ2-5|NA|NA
TGTGCCAGCAGTAGCGAGAGAGAGGAGACCCAGTACTTC
CASSSEREETQYF
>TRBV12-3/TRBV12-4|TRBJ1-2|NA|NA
TGTGCCAGCAGTACGACATTATTTTATGGCTACACCTTC
CASSTTLFYGYTF
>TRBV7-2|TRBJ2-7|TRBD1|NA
TGTGCCAGCAGACCGGGACAGGGTAACGAGCAGTACTTC
CASRPGQGNEQYF
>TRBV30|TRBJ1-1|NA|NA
TGTGCCTGGAGTCCCTACCTTATCCGTGAAGCTTTCTTT
CAWSPYLIREAFF
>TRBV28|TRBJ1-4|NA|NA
TGTGCCAGCAGAAGCCGGGACATTTTCACCACTAATGAAAAACTGTTTTTT
CASRSRDIFTTNEKLFF
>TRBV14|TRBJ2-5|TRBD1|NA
TGTGCCAGCAGCCAAGGACCGGGACAGGGACAAGAGACCCAGTACTTC
CASSQGPGQGQETQYF
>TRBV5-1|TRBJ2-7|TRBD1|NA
TGCGCCAGCAATCCCGGGACAGGGGGCCTTAAGCAGTACTTC
CASNPGTGGLKQYF
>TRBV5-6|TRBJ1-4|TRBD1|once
TGTGCCAGCAGTTCAACAGGGGCGGAAAAACTGTTTTTT
CASSSTGAEKLFF
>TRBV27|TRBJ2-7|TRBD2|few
TGTGCCAGCAGTTTAGGGAGCGGGAGGTCCTACGAGCAGTACTTC
CASSLGSGRSYEQYF
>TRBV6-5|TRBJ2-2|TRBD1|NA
TGTGCCAGCAGAGAGGACAGGGGGGTTAGGGGGGAGCTGTTTTTT
CASREDRGVRGELFF
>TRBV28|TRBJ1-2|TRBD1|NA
TGTGCCAGCAGAACAGGGGACGCTACTAACTATGGCTACACCTTC
CASRTGDATNYGYTF
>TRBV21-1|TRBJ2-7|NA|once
TGTGCCAGCAGCACTCGGATGTACGACAGGGAAGTTCTCTACGAGCAGTACTTC
CASSTRMYDREVLYEQYF
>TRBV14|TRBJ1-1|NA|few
TGTGCCAGCAGCCCCGACAGTAACACTGAAGCTTTCTTT
CASSPDSNTEAFF
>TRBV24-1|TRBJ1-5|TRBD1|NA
TGTGCCACCAGTGACGCCTCCGGGACAGGGTTCAATCAGCCCCAGCATTTT
CATSDASGTGFNQPQHF
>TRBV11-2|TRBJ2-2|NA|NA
TGTGCCAGCAGGAAGCCATTCCGCTCCGGGACACAGAACACCGGGGAGCTGTTTTTT
CASRKPFRSGTQNTGELFF
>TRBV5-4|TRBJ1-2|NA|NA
TGTGCCAGCAGCCGACAGAGATTTTCTAACTATGGCTACACCTTC
CASSRQRFSNYGYTF
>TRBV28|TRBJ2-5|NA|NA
TGTGCCAGCAGTTTACTTCAGGGGGACTCGTACTTC
CASSLLQGDSYF
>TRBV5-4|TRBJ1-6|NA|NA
TGTGCCAGCAGCTTCCGGACAGAGGGGTCACCCCTCCACTTT
CASSFRTEGSPLHF
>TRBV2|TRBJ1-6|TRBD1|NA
TGTGCCAGCACCAATCAAAGGACAGGGCCGAATTCACCCCTCCACTTT
CASTNQRTGPNSPLHF
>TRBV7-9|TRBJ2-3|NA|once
TGTGCCAGCACCAACCCCCACCGGGACATCACAGATACGCAGTATTTT
CASTNPHRDITDTQYF
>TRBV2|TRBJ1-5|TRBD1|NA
TGTGCCAGCAGAGGTGACAGGGGAGATCAGCCCCAGCATTTT
CASRGDRGDQPQHF
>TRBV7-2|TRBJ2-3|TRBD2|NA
TGTGCCAGCAGCTTAGCTAGCGGGTCAGATACGCAGTATTTT
CASSLASGSDTQYF